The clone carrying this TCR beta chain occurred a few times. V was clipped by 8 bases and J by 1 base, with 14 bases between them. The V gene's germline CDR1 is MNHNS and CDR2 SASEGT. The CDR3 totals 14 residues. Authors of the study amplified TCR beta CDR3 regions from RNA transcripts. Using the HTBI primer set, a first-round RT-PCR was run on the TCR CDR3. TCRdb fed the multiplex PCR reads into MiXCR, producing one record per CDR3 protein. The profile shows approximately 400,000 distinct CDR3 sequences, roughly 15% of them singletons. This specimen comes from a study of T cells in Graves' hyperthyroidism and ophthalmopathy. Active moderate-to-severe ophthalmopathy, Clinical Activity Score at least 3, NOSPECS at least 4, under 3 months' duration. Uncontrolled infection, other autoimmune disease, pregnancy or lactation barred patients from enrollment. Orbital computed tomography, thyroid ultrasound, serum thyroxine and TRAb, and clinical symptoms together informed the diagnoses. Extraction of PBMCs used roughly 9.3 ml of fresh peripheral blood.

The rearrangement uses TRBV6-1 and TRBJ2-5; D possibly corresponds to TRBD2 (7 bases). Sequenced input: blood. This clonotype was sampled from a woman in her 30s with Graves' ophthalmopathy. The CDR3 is CASGFRGAQETQYF. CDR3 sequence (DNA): TGTGCCAGCGGATTCCGGGGGGCCCAAGAGACCCAGTACTTC.